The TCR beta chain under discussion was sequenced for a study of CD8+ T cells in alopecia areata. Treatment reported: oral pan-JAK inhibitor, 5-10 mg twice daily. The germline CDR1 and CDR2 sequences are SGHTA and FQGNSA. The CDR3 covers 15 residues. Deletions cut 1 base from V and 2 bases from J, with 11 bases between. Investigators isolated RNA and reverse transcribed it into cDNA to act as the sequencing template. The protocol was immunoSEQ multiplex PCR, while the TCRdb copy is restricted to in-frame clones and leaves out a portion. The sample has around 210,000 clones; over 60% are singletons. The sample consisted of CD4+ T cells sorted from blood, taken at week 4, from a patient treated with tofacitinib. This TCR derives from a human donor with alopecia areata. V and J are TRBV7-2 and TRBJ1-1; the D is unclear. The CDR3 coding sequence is TGTGCCAGCAGCTTAGGATCAGGTACAAACACTGAAGCTTTCTTT. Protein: CASSLGSGTNTEAFF.